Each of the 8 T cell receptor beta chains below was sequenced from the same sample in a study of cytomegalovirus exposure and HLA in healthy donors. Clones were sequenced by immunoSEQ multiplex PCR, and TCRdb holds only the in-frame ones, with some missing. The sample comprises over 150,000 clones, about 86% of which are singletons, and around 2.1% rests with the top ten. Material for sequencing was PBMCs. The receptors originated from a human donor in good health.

The CDR3 is CASSHTVNYGYTF. In DNA, the CDR3 is TGTGCCAGCTCTCATACAGTCAACTATGGCTACACCTTC. The genes are TRBV19 and TRBJ1-2; D ambiguous. The V gene's germline CDR1 is LNHDA and CDR2 SQIVND (reference sequence). This CDR3 has 13 amino acids. V lost 9 bases and J lost 2, with 13 bases in between.

The CDR3 sequence: CASSEREDAYEQYF. The CDR3 DNA is TGTGCCAGCAGTGAGCGGGAGGATGCCTACGAGCAGTACTTC. This sequence joins TRBV6-5 and TRBJ2-7; 9 bases agree with TRBD2. Germline V lookup: CDR1 MNHEY, CDR2 SVGAGI. The V and J ends lost 5 bases and 2 bases, in that order; junction bases with no gene match: 4. This CDR3 region has 14 residues.

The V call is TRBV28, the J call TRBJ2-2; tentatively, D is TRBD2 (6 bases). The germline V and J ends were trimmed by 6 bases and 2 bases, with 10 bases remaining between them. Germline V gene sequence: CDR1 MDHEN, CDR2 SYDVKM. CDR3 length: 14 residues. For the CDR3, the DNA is TGTGCCAGCAGGACGGGACTCAACACCGGGGAGCTGTTTTTT. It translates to CASRTGLNTGELFF.

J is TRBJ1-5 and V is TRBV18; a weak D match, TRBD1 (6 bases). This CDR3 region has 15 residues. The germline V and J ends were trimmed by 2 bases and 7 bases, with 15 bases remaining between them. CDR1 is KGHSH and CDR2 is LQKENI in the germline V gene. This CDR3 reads CASSPMSGAGQPQHF. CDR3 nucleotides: TGTGCCAGCTCACCAATGTCAGGGGCCGGGCAGCCCCAGCATTTT.

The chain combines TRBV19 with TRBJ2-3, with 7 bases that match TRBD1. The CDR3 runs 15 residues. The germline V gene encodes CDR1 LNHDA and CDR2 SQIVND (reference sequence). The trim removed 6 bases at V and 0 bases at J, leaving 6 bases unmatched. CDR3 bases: TGTGCCAGTAGGACCGACAGGGAGAGCACAGATACGCAGTATTTT. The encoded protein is CASRTDRESTDTQYF.

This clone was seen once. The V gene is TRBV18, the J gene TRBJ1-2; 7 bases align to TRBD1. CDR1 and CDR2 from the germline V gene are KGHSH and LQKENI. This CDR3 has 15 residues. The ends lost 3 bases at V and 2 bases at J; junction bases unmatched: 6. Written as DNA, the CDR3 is TGTGCCAGCTCACCCACGGGACAGACCAACTATGGCTACACCTTC. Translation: CASSPTGQTNYGYTF.

CDR3 coding DNA: TGTGCCAGCTCTTCCCGGAGCAGGGTCTATGGCTACACCTTC. It specifies CASSSRSRVYGYTF. The rearrangement links TRBV2 to TRBJ1-2, with a possible D match to TRBD1 (5 bases). V lost 8 bases to trimming and J lost 4 bases, with 17 bases between them. The germline V gene encodes CDR1 SNHLY and CDR2 FYNNEI. The CDR3 has 14 amino acids.

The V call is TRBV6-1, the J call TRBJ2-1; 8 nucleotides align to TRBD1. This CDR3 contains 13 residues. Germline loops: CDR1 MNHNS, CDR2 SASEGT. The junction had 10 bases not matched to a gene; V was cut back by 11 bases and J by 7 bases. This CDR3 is CAFTGQGLNEQFF. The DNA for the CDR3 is TGTGCCTTTACCGGACAGGGCTTAAATGAGCAGTTCTTC.